The sample holds one count of the clone carrying this T cell receptor beta chain. Some clones are missing from TCRdb's copy, which holds only in-frame ones; the method was immunoSEQ multiplex PCR. The sample includes more than 550,000 clones, around 87% of them seen just once. This entry is derived from a study of shared T cell receptors in the human thymus. Germline CDR1 and CDR2: SGHTA and FQGNSA. The CDR3 contains 14 residues. Trimming took 5 bases from V and 3 from J, leaving 13 bases between them. In addition, the sample was reused for a study of human thymus T cells. That study reports: Thymus tissue was removed during corrective cardiac surgery. Thymic and blood repertoires showed apparently biased V and J gene usage.

This chain connects TRBV7-2 to TRBJ2-5, with D possibly being TRBD1 (6 bases). This receptor was obtained from a boy in the first two years of life with a congenital heart defect. The material sequenced was thymocytes. CDR3 in amino acids: CASSVPGHEETQYF. The CDR3 region has the DNA TGTGCCAGCAGCGTACCGGGACACGAAGAGACCCAGTACTTC.